A selection of T cell receptor beta chains follows, all from one sample in a study of post-analysis software for immune sequencing data. TCRdb re-derived calls from the PCR reads in MiXCR, one entry per CDR3 protein. The sample gives roughly 200,000 distinct CDR3 sequences, around 29% of which show up once; approximately 3% is in the top ten. Sequencing input: blood. The receptor set was obtained from a girl younger than 18 with multiple sclerosis. The CDR3 runs from the conserved cysteine through the conserved F or W. Each record gives: J gene, clone size, V gene, D gene, CDR3 protein, CDR3 DNA. D genes are given only for firm matches. Rows may omit the clone size; those that give it use once, few, many or a size class.

j_call: TRBJ2-4
clone_size: many
v_call: TRBV29-1
d_call: TRBD1
cdr3_aa: CSVWDSVDIQYF
cdr3_nt: TGCAGCGTTTGGGACAGCGTCGACATTCAGTACTTC

j_call: TRBJ2-1
clone_size: .
v_call: TRBV18
d_call: .
cdr3_aa: CASSPTGYNEQFF
cdr3_nt: TGTGCCAGCTCACCCACAGGCTACAATGAGCAGTTCTTC

j_call: TRBJ2-7
clone_size: .
v_call: TRBV7-9
d_call: .
cdr3_aa: CASSLNLNNKEQYF
cdr3_nt: TGTGCCAGCAGCTTAAACCTCAACAATAAGGAGCAGTACTTC

j_call: TRBJ1-1
clone_size: few
v_call: TRBV9
d_call: TRBD1
cdr3_aa: CASSVSPRQGGAEAFF
cdr3_nt: TGTGCCAGCAGCGTTTCGCCCCGACAGGGGGGCGCTGAAGCTTTCTTT

j_call: TRBJ1-4
clone_size: many
v_call: TRBV6-2/TRBV6-3
d_call: .
cdr3_aa: CASSYESRGEKLFF
cdr3_nt: TGTGCCAGCAGTTACGAGTCCCGCGGAGAAAAACTGTTTTTT

j_call: TRBJ1-6
clone_size: .
v_call: TRBV25-1
d_call: TRBD1
cdr3_aa: CASSENRRGANSPLYF
cdr3_nt: TGTGCCAGCAGTGAAAACCGCAGGGGGGCCAATTCACCCCTCTACTTT

j_call: TRBJ1-1
clone_size: few
v_call: TRBV7-8
d_call: .
cdr3_aa: CASSLSGPQAGTFF
cdr3_nt: TGTGCCAGCAGCTTATCTGGACCTCAAGCGGGGACTTTCTTT

j_call: TRBJ1-1
clone_size: .
v_call: TRBV20-1
d_call: .
cdr3_aa: CSARQSLGTVNTEAFF
cdr3_nt: TGCAGTGCTAGACAGAGCCTTGGGACCGTGAACACTGAAGCTTTCTTT

j_call: TRBJ2-1
clone_size: many
v_call: TRBV12-3/TRBV12-4
d_call: TRBD2
cdr3_aa: CASSETSGIPFNEQFF
cdr3_nt: TGTGCCAGCAGCGAGACTAGCGGGATCCCCTTCAATGAGCAGTTCTTC

j_call: TRBJ2-3
clone_size: few
v_call: TRBV2
d_call: .
cdr3_aa: CASSDRDSSTDTQYF
cdr3_nt: TGTGCCAGCAGTGACAGGGACTCTAGCACAGATACGCAGTATTTT

j_call: TRBJ2-7
clone_size: .
v_call: TRBV30
d_call: TRBD1
cdr3_aa: CAWGTGDSYEQYF
cdr3_nt: TGTGCCTGGGGGACAGGTGATTCTTACGAGCAGTACTTC

j_call: TRBJ2-7
clone_size: many
v_call: TRBV4-2
d_call: .
cdr3_aa: CASSQPGRAYEQYF
cdr3_nt: TGTGCCAGCAGCCAACCCGGTAGGGCCTACGAGCAGTACTTC

j_call: TRBJ1-2
clone_size: .
v_call: TRBV25-1
d_call: .
cdr3_aa: CASSELAGQRGGYTF
cdr3_nt: TGTGCCAGCAGTGAATTGGCTGGCCAAAGGGGTGGCTACACCTTC

j_call: TRBJ1-1
clone_size: many
v_call: TRBV4-1
d_call: TRBD1
cdr3_aa: CASSQNDRDATEAFF
cdr3_nt: TGCGCCAGCAGCCAAAATGACAGGGATGCCACTGAAGCTTTCTTT

j_call: TRBJ2-7
clone_size: .
v_call: TRBV20-1
d_call: .
cdr3_aa: CSASVLKRSYEQYF
cdr3_nt: TGCAGTGCTAGCGTACTTAAACGGTCCTACGAGCAGTACTTC

j_call: TRBJ1-4
clone_size: few
v_call: TRBV5-1
d_call: .
cdr3_aa: CASSLGTVNEKLFF
cdr3_nt: TGCGCCAGCAGCTTGGGGACAGTTAATGAAAAACTGTTTTTT

j_call: TRBJ2-5
clone_size: few
v_call: TRBV5-1
d_call: .
cdr3_aa: CASSLGRRNEQYF
cdr3_nt: TGCGCCAGCAGCTTGGGCCGGCGGAATGAGCAGTACTTC

j_call: TRBJ1-3
clone_size: .
v_call: TRBV29-1
d_call: .
cdr3_aa: CSVGGLAGNTIYF
cdr3_nt: TGCAGCGTAGGGGGGCTCGCCGGAAACACCATATATTTT

j_call: TRBJ1-1
clone_size: .
v_call: TRBV6-1
d_call: .
cdr3_aa: CASSQMRNTEAFF
cdr3_nt: TGTGCCAGCAGTCAGATGAGGAACACTGAAGCTTTCTTT

j_call: TRBJ2-7
clone_size: few
v_call: TRBV10-3
d_call: TRBD2
cdr3_aa: CAIGLAGGEGHEQYF
cdr3_nt: TGTGCCATAGGACTAGCGGGAGGTGAGGGCCACGAGCAGTACTTC

j_call: TRBJ2-7
clone_size: .
v_call: TRBV7-9
d_call: TRBD1
cdr3_aa: CASSLVKTGSEQYF
cdr3_nt: TGTGCCAGCAGCTTAGTTAAGACAGGGAGCGAGCAGTACTTC

j_call: TRBJ2-7
clone_size: many
v_call: TRBV15
d_call: TRBD2
cdr3_aa: CATSRVWLAGVTNEQYF
cdr3_nt: TGTGCCACCAGCAGAGTGTGGCTAGCGGGAGTCACGAACGAGCAGTACTTC

j_call: TRBJ2-7
clone_size: many
v_call: TRBV6-5
d_call: .
cdr3_aa: CASRAPGLRGSSYEQYF
cdr3_nt: TGTGCCAGCAGAGCTCCAGGTCTGCGGGGTAGCTCCTACGAGCAGTACTTC

j_call: TRBJ2-3
clone_size: .
v_call: TRBV12-3/TRBV12-4
d_call: .
cdr3_aa: CASSLTLAATSTDTQYF
cdr3_nt: TGTGCCAGCAGTCTCACTTTAGCGGCTACTAGCACAGATACGCAGTATTTT

j_call: TRBJ1-1
clone_size: .
v_call: TRBV29-1
d_call: .
cdr3_aa: CSVVLMNTEAFF
cdr3_nt: TGCAGCGTTGTCCTGATGAACACTGAAGCTTTCTTT

j_call: TRBJ2-7
clone_size: many
v_call: TRBV20-1
d_call: .
cdr3_aa: CSARIGPTGEQYF
cdr3_nt: TGCAGTGCTAGAATAGGGCCCACCGGCGAGCAGTACTTC

j_call: TRBJ1-2
clone_size: many
v_call: TRBV20-1
d_call: .
cdr3_aa: CSARDQPGYGYTF
cdr3_nt: TGCAGTGCTAGAGACCAACCCGGCTATGGCTACACCTTC